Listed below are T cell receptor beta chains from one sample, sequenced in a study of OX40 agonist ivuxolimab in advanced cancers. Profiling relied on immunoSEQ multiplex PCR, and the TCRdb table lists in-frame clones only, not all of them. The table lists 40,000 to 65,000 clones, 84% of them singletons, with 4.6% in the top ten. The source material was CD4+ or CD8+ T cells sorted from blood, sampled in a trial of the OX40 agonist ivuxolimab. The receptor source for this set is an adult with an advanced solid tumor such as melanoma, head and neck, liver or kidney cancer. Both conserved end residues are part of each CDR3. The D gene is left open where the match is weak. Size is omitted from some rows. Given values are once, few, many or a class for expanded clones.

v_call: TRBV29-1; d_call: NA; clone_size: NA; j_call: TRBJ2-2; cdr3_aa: CSVAAGTLNTGELFF; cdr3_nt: TGCAGCGTGGCAGCCGGGACTCTTAACACCGGGGAGCTGTTTTTT
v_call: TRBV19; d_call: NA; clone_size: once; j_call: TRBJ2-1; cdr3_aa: CASSIPGVSSYNEQFF; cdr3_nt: TGTGCCAGTAGTATACCCGGGGTGAGCTCCTACAATGAGCAGTTCTTC
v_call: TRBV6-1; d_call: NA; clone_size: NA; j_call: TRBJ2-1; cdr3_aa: CASRTLYNEQFF; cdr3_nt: TGTGCCAGCAGGACATTGTACAATGAGCAGTTCTTC
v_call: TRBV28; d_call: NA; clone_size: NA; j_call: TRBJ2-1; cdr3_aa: CASSFSRLVREQFF; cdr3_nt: TGTGCCAGCAGTTTTAGCCGACTAGTGCGTGAGCAGTTCTTC
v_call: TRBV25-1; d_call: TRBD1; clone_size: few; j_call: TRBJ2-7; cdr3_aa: CASSEGQGVYEQYF; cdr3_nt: TGTGCCAGCAGTGAGGGACAGGGGGTATACGAGCAGTACTTC
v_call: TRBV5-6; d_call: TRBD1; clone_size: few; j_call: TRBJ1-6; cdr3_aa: CATQTRTGARSPLHF; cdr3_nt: TGTGCCACCCAAACACGGACAGGGGCACGATCACCCCTCCACTTT
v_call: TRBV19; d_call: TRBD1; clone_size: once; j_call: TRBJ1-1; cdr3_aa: CASSMRSGGGVSTEAFF; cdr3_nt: TGTGCCAGTAGTATGAGATCAGGGGGAGGCGTGAGCACTGAAGCTTTCTTT
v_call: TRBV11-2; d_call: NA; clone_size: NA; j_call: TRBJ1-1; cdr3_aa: CASSSTYRVGRNTEAFF; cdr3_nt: TGTGCCAGCAGCTCCACTTACAGGGTAGGAAGGAACACTGAAGCTTTCTTT
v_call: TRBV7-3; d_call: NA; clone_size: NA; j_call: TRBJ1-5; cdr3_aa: CASSFSGQQPQHF; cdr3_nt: TGTGCCAGCAGCTTCTCGGGTCAGCAGCCCCAGCATTTT
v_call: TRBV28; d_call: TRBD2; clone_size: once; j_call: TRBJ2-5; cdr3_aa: CASSMGGGPIETQYF; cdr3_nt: TGTGCCAGCAGTATGGGGGGAGGGCCGATAGAGACCCAGTACTTC
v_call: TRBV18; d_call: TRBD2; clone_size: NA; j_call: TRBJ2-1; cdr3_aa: CASSPGKAGVLEQFF; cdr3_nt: TGTGCCAGCTCACCTGGGAAAGCGGGAGTTCTTGAGCAGTTCTTC
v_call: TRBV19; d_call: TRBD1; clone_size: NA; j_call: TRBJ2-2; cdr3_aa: CASSRDSLAGELFF; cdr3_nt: TGTGCCAGTAGCCGGGACAGCCTAGCCGGGGAGCTGTTTTTT
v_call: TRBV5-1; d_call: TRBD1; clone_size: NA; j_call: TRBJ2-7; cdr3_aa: CASSRNLGQGGSEQYF; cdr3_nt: TGCGCCAGCAGTCGGAACCTGGGACAGGGGGGTAGCGAGCAGTACTTC
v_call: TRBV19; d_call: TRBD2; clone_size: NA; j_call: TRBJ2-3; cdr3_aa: CASSKTTSGFPTDTQYF; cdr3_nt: TGTGCCAGTAGTAAAACGACTAGCGGGTTCCCCACAGATACGCAGTATTTT
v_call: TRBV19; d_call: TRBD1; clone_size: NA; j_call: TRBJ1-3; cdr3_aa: CASRWTGEPYSGNTIYF; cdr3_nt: TGTGCCAGTCGTTGGACAGGCGAGCCCTACTCTGGAAACACCATATATTTT
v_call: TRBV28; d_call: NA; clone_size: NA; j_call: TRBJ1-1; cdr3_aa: CASSFNQNTEAFF; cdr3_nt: TGTGCCAGCAGTTTTAACCAGAACACTGAAGCTTTCTTT
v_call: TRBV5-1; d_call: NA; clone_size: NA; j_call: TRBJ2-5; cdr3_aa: CASSLARTKEETQYF; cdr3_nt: TGCGCCAGCAGCTTGGCCCGGACCAAAGAAGAGACCCAGTACTTC
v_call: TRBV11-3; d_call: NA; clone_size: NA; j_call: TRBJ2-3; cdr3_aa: CASSPGSSTDTQYF; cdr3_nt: TGTGCCAGCAGCCCTGGATCTAGCACAGATACGCAGTATTTT
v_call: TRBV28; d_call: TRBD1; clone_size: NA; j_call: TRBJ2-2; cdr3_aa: CASSQGAGSNTGELFF; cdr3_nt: TGTGCCAGCAGTCAGGGGGCGGGGTCGAACACCGGGGAGCTGTTTTTT
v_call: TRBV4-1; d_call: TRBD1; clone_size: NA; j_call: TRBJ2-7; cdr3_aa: CASSPDRGIYEQYF; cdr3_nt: TGCGCCAGCAGCCCAGACAGGGGAATCTACGAGCAGTACTTC
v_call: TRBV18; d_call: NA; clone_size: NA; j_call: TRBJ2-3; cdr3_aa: CASSMYIEATDTQYF; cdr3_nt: TGTGCCAGCTCTATGTATATCGAGGCCACAGATACGCAGTATTTT
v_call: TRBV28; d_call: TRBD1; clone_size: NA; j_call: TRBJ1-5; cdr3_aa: CASRKRRDRANQPQHF; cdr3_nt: TGTGCCAGCAGGAAAAGGCGGGACAGGGCCAATCAGCCCCAGCATTTT
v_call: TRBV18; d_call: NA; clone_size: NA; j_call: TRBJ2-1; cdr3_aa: CASSPRFDNEQFF; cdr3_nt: TGTGCCAGCTCACCACGTTTCGACAATGAGCAGTTCTTC
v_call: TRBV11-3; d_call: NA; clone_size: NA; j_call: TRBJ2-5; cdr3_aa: CASSFGGGGRETQYF; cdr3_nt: TGTGCCAGCAGCTTCGGAGGGGGCGGGCGGGAGACCCAGTACTTC
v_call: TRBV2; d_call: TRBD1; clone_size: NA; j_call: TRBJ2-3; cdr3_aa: CASPRGRTDTQYF; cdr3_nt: TGTGCCAGTCCCAGGGGGCGCACAGATACGCAGTATTTT
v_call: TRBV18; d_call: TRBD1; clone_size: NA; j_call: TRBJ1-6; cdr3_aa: CASSPDRGESPLHF; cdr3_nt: TGTGCCAGCTCACCCGACAGGGGTGAATCACCCCTCCACTTT
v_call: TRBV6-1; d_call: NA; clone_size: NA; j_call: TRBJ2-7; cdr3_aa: CASSEEGPTYEQYF; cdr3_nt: TGTGCCAGCAGTGAAGAAGGACCGACCTACGAGCAGTACTTC
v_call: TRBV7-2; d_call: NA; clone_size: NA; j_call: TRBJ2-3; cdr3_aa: CASSSFLMADTQYF; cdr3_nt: TGTGCCAGCAGCTCCTTTCTCATGGCAGATACGCAGTATTTT